Listed here is a single T cell receptor beta chain. Its cognate antigen is unknown. This sample was included in a study of CXCR3-negative and CXCR3-positive naive CD8 T cells. General study points: More hydrophobic TRB CDR3s were found in CXCR3-positive naive cells than in CXCR3-negative naive cells.

Via 5' RACE with UMI labels, TRB cDNA libraries were prepared. TCRdb reprocessed the 5' RACE reads; each CDR3 protein has one entry and no DNA is given. The table lists roughly 110,000 distinct CDR3 sequences, with 0.35% to 0.4% in the top ten. CDR1 and CDR2 (germline): SGHVS, FNYEAQ. The CDR3 loop spans 16 amino acids. What was sequenced was naive CXCR3+ CD8+ T cells from blood. As to subset: CD45RO-CCR7+CD27+CD95- naive CD8+ T cells expressing CXCR3 (TNR3+). The V gene is TRBV7-6, the J gene TRBJ1-6; TCRdb reports TRBD1, a call that lacks DNA to check it against. The TCR sequence derives from a human donor in good health. Some clones in this sample may be carry-over from other donors' samples. The CDR3 sequence is CASSPTGDEWNSPLHF.